A selection of T cell receptor beta chains follows, all from one sample in a study of T cells in Graves' hyperthyroidism and ophthalmopathy. Using its own MiXCR run on the multiplex PCR reads, TCRdb lists one record per CDR3 protein. The profile covers just under 750,000 distinct CDR3 sequences, with 35% appearing a single time and roughly 30% taken by the ten largest. The sample consisted of blood. These receptors originate from a woman aged 40 to 55 with Graves' hyperthyroidism. Both conserved end residues are part of each CDR3. The D gene is left open where the match is weak. Only some rows state a clone size, as once, few, many or a class for expanded clones.

TRBJ2-6 - TRBV7-3 few CASRELVSGANVLTF TGTGCCAGCAGGGAACTTGTCTCTGGGGCCAACGTCCTGACTTTC
TRBJ1-1 TRBD1 TRBV7-3 - CASSFGDRGLAEAFF TGTGCCAGCAGTTTCGGTGACAGGGGGCTCGCTGAAGCTTTCTTT
TRBJ2-3 - TRBV29-1 - CSVGTHSTDTQYF TGCAGCGTTGGAACCCATAGCACAGATACGCAGTATTTT
TRBJ2-5 - TRBV10-3 many CAISASILQETQYF TGTGCCATCAGTGCATCGATTCTCCAAGAGACCCAGTACTTC
TRBJ2-5 TRBD2 TRBV5-1 - CASSIGGSLETQYF TGCGCCAGCAGCATTGGCGGGAGTTTAGAGACCCAGTACTTC
TRBJ1-1 TRBD1 TRBV7-9 - CASSQGPRGVDTEAFF TGTGCCAGCAGCCAAGGACCCAGGGGGGTTGACACTGAAGCTTTCTTT
TRBJ2-2 TRBD1 TRBV2 - CASSGTGGVNTGELFF TGTGCCAGCAGTGGGACAGGGGGGGTGAACACCGGGGAGCTGTTTTTT
TRBJ1-2 TRBD1 TRBV9 - CASSGQGEGFGYTF TGTGCCAGCAGCGGACAGGGGGAAGGCTTCGGCTACACCTTC
TRBJ1-1 - TRBV29-1 - CSVDDGGLNTEAFF TGCAGCGTTGACGACGGGGGGTTGAACACTGAAGCTTTCTTT
TRBJ1-4 - TRBV13 - CASSSGGPREDEKLFF TGTGCCAGCAGCTCCGGGGGCCCCCGGGAGGATGAAAAACTGTTTTTT
TRBJ2-2 - TRBV4-3 - CASSLRNPAIGELFF TGCGCCAGCAGCCTCAGAAACCCCGCTATCGGGGAGCTGTTTTTT
TRBJ1-5 TRBD1 TRBV19 many CASQGQAGDSNQPQHF TGTGCCAGTCAAGGACAGGCGGGAGATAGCAATCAGCCCCAGCATTTT
TRBJ1-5 TRBD1 TRBV5-1 few CASSLLTGANQPQHF TGTGCCAGCAGCTTGTTGACAGGGGCAAATCAGCCCCAGCATTTT
TRBJ2-2 TRBD1 TRBV10-3 - CAISEKVDRVGTGELFF TGTGCCATCAGTGAGAAAGTGGACAGGGTGGGCACCGGGGAGCTGTTTTTT
TRBJ2-5 - TRBV20-1 many CSARAQMETQYF TGCAGTGCTAGAGCCCAAATGGAGACCCAGTACTTC
TRBJ2-3 - TRBV7-2 - CASSPSGADTQYF TGTGCCAGCAGCCCTTCTGGGGCAGATACGCAGTATTTT
TRBJ2-1 TRBD2 TRBV11-1 - CASSPTLAGVNEQFF TGTGCCAGCAGCCCTACTCTAGCGGGAGTCAATGAGCAGTTCTTC
TRBJ2-7 - TRBV10-3 - CAIGSGYPHEQYF TGTGCCATCGGGTCGGGATACCCCCACGAGCAGTACTTC
TRBJ1-2 - TRBV20-1 - CSAFLYRAPWAYGYTF TGCAGTGCTTTCTTATACAGGGCCCCCTGGGCCTATGGCTACACCTTC
TRBJ2-1 - TRBV25-1 - CASSESGYNEQFF TGTGCCAGCAGTGAATCGGGATACAATGAGCAGTTCTTC
TRBJ1-5 - TRBV19 once CASRGGAYQETQHF TGTGCCAGTCGGGGGGGTGCCTACCAAGAGACCCAGCATTTT
TRBJ2-7 TRBD1 TRBV29-1 once CSVERQGAPEEQYF TGCAGCGTTGAGAGGCAGGGGGCCCCGGAGGAGCAGTACTTC
TRBJ1-5 - TRBV3-1 - CASSQDGGYDQPQHF TGTGCCAGCAGCCAAGATGGGGGATACGATCAGCCCCAGCATTTT
TRBJ1-4 - TRBV7-9 - CASSSQTGTLNEKLFF TGTGCCAGCAGCTCCCAGACGGGGACACTGAATGAAAAACTGTTTTTT
TRBJ1-1 - TRBV5-1 - CASSGGPGTSNTEAFF TGCGCCAGCAGCGGGGGGCCCGGGACATCGAACACTGAAGCTTTCTTT
TRBJ2-5 - TRBV3-1 - CASSHSPGVGRETQYF TGTGCCAGCAGCCATTCCCCAGGGGTTGGGCGGGAGACCCAGTACTTC
TRBJ2-6 - TRBV14 - CASQPDDSGANVLTF TGTGCCAGCCAGCCTGATGACTCCGGGGCCAACGTCCTGACTTTC
TRBJ1-3 - TRBV29-1 many CSAGDSGNTIYF TGCAGCGCCGGAGACTCTGGAAACACCATATATTTT
TRBJ2-7 TRBD1 TRBV24-1 many CATSDGDRVYEQYF TGTGCCACCAGTGATGGTGACAGGGTCTACGAGCAGTACTTC
TRBJ1-2 - TRBV7-9 - CASSHREGSYGYTF TGTGCCAGCAGCCACCGGGAGGGGAGCTATGGCTACACCTTC
TRBJ1-2 - TRBV10-3 many CAISEGYRVALAGYTF TGTGCCATCAGTGAGGGCTACAGGGTCGCCCTTGCTGGCTACACCTTC